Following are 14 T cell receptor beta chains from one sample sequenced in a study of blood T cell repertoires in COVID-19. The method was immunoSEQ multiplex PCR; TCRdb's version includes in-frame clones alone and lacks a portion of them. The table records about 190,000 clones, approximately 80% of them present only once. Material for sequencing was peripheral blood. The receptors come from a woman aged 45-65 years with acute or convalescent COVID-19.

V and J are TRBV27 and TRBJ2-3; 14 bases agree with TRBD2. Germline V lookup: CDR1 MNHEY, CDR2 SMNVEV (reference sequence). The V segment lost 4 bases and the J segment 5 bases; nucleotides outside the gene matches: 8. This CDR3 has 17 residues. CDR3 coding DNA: TGTGCCAGCAGTTCGGGACTAGCGGGAGCTTCGGGAGATACGCAGTATTTT. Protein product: CASSSGLAGASGDTQYF.

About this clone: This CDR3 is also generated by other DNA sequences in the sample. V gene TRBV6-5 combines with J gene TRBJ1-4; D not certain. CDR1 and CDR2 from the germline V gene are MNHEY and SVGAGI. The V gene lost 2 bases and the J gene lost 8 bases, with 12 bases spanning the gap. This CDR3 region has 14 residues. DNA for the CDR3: TGTGCCAGCAGTTACGGCAGGCGGGGAGAAAAACTGTTTTTT. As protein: CASSYGRRGEKLFF.

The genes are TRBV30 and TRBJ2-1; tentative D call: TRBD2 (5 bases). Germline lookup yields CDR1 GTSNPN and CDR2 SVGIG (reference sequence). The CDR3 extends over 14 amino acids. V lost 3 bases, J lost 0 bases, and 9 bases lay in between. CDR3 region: CAWSSGYSYNEQFF. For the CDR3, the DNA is TGTGCCTGGAGCAGCGGATACTCCTACAATGAGCAGTTCTTC. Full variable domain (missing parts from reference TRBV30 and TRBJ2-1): SQTIHQWPATLVQPVGSPLSLECTVEGTSNPNLYWYRQAAGRGLQLLFYSVGIGQISSEVPQNLSASRPQDRQFILSSKKLLLSDSGFYLCAWSSGYSYNEQFFGPGTRLTVL.

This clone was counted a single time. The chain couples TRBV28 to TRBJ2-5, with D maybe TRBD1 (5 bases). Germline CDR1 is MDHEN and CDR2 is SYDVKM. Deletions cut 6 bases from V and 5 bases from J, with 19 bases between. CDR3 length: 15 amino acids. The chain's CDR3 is CASSPPRVKRETQYF. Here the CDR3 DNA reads TGTGCCAGCAGCCCACCCAGGGTGAAGCGTGAGACCCAGTACTTC.

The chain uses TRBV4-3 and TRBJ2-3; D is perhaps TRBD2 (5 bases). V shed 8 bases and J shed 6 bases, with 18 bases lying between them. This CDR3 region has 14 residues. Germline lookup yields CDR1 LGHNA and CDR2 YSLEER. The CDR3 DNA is TGCGCCAGCCAGCTACGCCGAGGGCTTGATACGCAGTATTTT. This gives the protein CASQLRRGLDTQYF.

The CDR3: CAISEPGHNTGELFF. The CDR3 bases are TGTGCCATCAGTGAACCGGGACACAACACCGGGGAGCTGTTTTTT. The chain has TRBV10-3 and TRBJ2-2; TRBD1 might be the D (6 bases). CDR1 and CDR2 (germline): ENHRY, SYGVKD. V lost 3 bases to trimming and J lost 2 bases, with 10 bases between them. The CDR3 sequence is 15 residues long.

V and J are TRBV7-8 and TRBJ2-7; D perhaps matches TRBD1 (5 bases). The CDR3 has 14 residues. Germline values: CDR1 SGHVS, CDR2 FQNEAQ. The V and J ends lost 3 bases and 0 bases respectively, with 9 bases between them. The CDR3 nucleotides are TGTGCCAGCAGCTTCCGACAGTACTCCTACGAGCAGTACTTC. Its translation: CASSFRQYSYEQYF.

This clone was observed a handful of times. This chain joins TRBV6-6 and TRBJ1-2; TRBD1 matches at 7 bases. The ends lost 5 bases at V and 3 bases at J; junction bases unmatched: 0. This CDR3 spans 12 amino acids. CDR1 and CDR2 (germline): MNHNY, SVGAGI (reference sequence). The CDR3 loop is CASSDRDYGYTF. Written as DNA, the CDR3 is TGTGCCAGCAGTGACAGGGACTATGGCTACACCTTC.

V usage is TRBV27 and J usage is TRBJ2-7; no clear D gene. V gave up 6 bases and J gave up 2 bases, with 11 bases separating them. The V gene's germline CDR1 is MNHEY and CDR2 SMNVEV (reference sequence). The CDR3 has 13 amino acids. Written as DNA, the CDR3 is TGTGCCAGCAGCCGAATAGAGGCCTACGAGCAGTACTTC. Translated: CASSRIEAYEQYF.

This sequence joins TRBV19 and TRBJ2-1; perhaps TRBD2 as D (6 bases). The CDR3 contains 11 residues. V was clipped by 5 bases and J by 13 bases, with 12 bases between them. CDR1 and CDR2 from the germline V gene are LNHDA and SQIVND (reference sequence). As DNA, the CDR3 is TGTGCCAGTAGTCAGACTAGGTCCCAGTTCTTC. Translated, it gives CASSQTRSQFF.

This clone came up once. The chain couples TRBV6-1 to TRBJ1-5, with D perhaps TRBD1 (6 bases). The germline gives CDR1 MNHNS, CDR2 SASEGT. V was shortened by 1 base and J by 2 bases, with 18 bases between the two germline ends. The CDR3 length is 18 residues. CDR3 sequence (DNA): TGTGCCAGCAGTGAAGATACGCTTCGGAACAGGGGCAATCAGCCCCAGCATTTT. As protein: CASSEDTLRNRGNQPQHF.

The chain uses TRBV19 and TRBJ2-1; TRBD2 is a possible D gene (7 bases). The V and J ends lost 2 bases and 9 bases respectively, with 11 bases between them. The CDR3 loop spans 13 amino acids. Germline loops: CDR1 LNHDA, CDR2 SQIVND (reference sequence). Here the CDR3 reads CASSIQGRGEQFF. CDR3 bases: TGTGCCAGTAGTATACAGGGGAGGGGTGAGCAGTTCTTC.

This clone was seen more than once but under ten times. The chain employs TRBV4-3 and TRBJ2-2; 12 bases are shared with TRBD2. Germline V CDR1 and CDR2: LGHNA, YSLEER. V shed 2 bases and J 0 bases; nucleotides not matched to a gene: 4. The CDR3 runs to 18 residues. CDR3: CASSQRLAGDSNTGELFF. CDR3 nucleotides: TGCGCCAGCAGCCAAAGACTAGCGGGAGACTCGAACACCGGGGAGCTGTTTTTT.

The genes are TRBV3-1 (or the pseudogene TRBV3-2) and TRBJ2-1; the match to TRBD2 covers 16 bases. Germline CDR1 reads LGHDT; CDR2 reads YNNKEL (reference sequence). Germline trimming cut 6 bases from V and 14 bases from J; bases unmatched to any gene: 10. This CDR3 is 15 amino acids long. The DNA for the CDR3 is TGTGCCAGCAGATTCGGGACTAGCGGGGGGGCCGTAGAGTTCTTC. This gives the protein CASRFGTSGGAVEFF.